This passage covers 7 T cell receptor beta chains from one sample sequenced in a study of blood T cells in healthy people across ages. Combining a sample-barcoded 5' primer with a J-beta primer mix, a second PCR ran for about 6 to 12 cycles. MiXCR was run by TCRdb on the 5' RACE reads, yielding one entry per CDR3 protein. The sample contains roughly 730,000 distinct CDR3 sequences, roughly 50% of which appear only once. Source material: blood. These receptors originate from a man between 35 and 55 years old in good health.

J is TRBJ2-3 and V is TRBV6-2 or TRBV6-3; D is unresolved. The V gene's germline CDR1 is MNHEY and CDR2 SVGEGT. This CDR3 region has 13 residues. The V end lost 6 bases, the J end lost 3 bases, and 10 bases lay between the germline ends. The CDR3, as DNA: TGTGCCAGCAGCCTGTTTTGGACAGATACGCAGTATTTT. Translation: CASSLFWTDTQYF.

The chain links TRBV14 to TRBJ1-2; 11 bases align to TRBD1. The CDR3 is 15 amino acids. Germline V gene data show CDR1 as SGHDN and CDR2 as FVKESK. After removal of 0 bases from V and 8 bases from J, the junction contained 5 bases not matched to a gene. CDR3 in amino acids: CASSQDGQGAWGYTF. DNA for the CDR3: TGTGCCAGCAGCCAAGACGGACAGGGGGCGTGGGGCTACACCTTC.

This clonotype appeared once. The V gene is TRBV28, the J gene TRBJ2-5; 10 bases are shared with TRBD1. With the DNA end fitting TRBJ2-7 better, the J assignment may be wrong. Germline V gene data show CDR1 as MDHEN and CDR2 as SYDVKM. The CDR3 contains 16 residues. CDR3 nucleotide sequence: TGTGCCAGCAGTGAACCAGGACAGGGGGGAGGCGCCGAGCAGTACTTC. Amino acid sequence: CASSEPGQGGGAEQYF.

V usage is TRBV11-1 and J usage is TRBJ2-1; 9 bases align to TRBD2. The V segment lost 3 bases and the J segment 8 bases; nucleotides outside the gene matches: 23. The CDR3 is made up of 20 amino acids. Looked up from germline, CDR1 is SGHAT and CDR2 is FQDESV (reference sequence). CDR3 DNA: TGTGCCAGCAGCTTGCAACTAGCGGGTCGTCGCTATGGCCTGCGATATGAGCAGTTCTTC. Protein product: CASSLQLAGRRYGLRYEQFF.

This clonotype was counted a few times. The chain has TRBV25-1 and TRBJ2-5; TRBD2 is a possible D gene (5 bases). The CDR3 contains 15 residues. Germline-derived CDR1 and CDR2 are MGHDK and SYGVNS. Trimming removed 0 bases at V and 2 bases at J, with 10 bases between. In DNA, the CDR3 is TGTGCCAGCAGTGAATACACCGGGAAACAAGAGACCCAGTACTTC. As protein: CASSEYTGKQETQYF.

This sequence joins TRBV5-1 and TRBJ2-5; D may be TRBD1 (5 bases). The J call may be faulty, since TRBJ2-7 better matches the DNA end. The CDR3 length is 14 residues. Germline V gene lookup returns CDR1 SGHRS and CDR2 YFSETQ. The CDR3 reads CASRLGARVSEQYF. Here the CDR3 DNA reads TGCGCCAGCAGATTAGGGGCCCGGGTAAGCGAGCAGTACTTC.

The chain recombines TRBV28 with TRBJ2-1; possibly TRBD1 or TRBD2 for D (5 bases each). CDR3 length: 14 amino acids. The ends were cut back, 6 bases at V and 9 bases at J, with 18 bases in the middle. The germline CDR1 and CDR2 sequences are MDHEN and SYDVKM. The CDR3 protein is CASSPRQGRAEQFF. As DNA, the CDR3 is TGTGCCAGCAGCCCCCGTCAGGGACGGGCTGAGCAGTTCTTC.